This T cell receptor (beta chain) derives from a study of T cell repertoires in cytomegalovirus infection. Study-level information: Both CMV infection and a matching HLA type were indicated by public TCR beta signatures.

This clonotype has a handful of counts. Its antigen is currently unknown. This CDR3 comprises 15 residues. V lost 2 bases and J lost 2; bases outside the gene matches: 4. The germline V gene encodes CDR1 MRHNA and CDR2 SNTAGT. TCRdb re-analysed the reads in MiXCR, keeping a single row per CDR3 protein. The data show about 180,000 distinct CDR3 sequences, about 17% seen once. The study, taken as a whole, reports: It was HLA-C-restricted CMV-specific TCR beta clonotypes that dominated the response ex vivo.

Specimen: CD8+ T cells from PBMCs. The TCR was taken from a human donor in good health (CMV status not recorded). Some clones in this sample may be carry-over from other donors' samples. This chain connects TRBV6-4 to TRBJ2-3; 7 nucleotides line up with TRBD1. The chain's CDR3 is CASSDKQGPTDTQYF. Here the CDR3 DNA reads TGTGCCAGCAGTGACAAACAGGGGCCCACAGATACGCAGTATTTT.